These 9 T cell receptor beta chains share one sample of origin, sequenced in a study of control samples from healthy donors and cancer patients. Method: immunoSEQ multiplex PCR; TCRdb's copy keeps in-frame clones and lacks some. Among 54,000 or so clones listed, 85% to 95% were seen once. Material: blood. These receptors came from a man aged 30-40 years in good health.

This clone has only one observation. V usage is TRBV27 and J usage is TRBJ2-7, with TRBD2 identical over 7 bases. Germline loops: CDR1 MNHEY, CDR2 SMNVEV (reference sequence). The CDR3 spans 11 residues. V was clipped by 3 bases and J by 12 bases; unmatched bases: 5. CDR3 DNA: TGTGCCAGCAGTTTCAGGACTAGATGGTACTTC. This sequence encodes CASSFRTRWYF.

The rearrangement links TRBV18 to TRBJ2-1; 11 positions agree with TRBD2. Trimming removed 1 base from V and 0 bases from J; junction bases left unmatched: 14. This CDR3 is built from 21 residues. The germline V gene encodes CDR1 KGHSH and CDR2 LQKENI. As DNA, the CDR3 is TGTGCCAGCTCACCACGGGGGCTGACGACTAGCGGGAAGAGCTCCTACAATGAGCAGTTCTTC. Encoded protein: CASSPRGLTTSGKSSYNEQFF.

DNA of the CDR3: TGTGCCTGGAATAAGGGCGCGAGCGGAAACACCATATATTTT. It yields the protein CAWNKGASGNTIYF. This chain joins TRBV30 and TRBJ1-3; D unresolved. Germline CDR1 GTSNPN, CDR2 SVGIG (reference sequence). The CDR3 covers 14 residues. V gave up 4 bases and J gave up 4 bases, with 14 bases separating them.

This sequence joins TRBV5-1 and TRBJ2-1; the match to TRBD1 covers 12 bases. V shed 4 bases and J 6 bases; nucleotides not matched to a gene: 5. CDR1 and CDR2 (germline): SGHRS, YFSETQ. This CDR3 is 15 amino acids long. The CDR3 nucleotides are TGCGCCAGCAGCAGGGGACAGGGGGCAACCAATGAGCAGTTCTTC. Its protein product is CASSRGQGATNEQFF.

The rearrangement uses TRBV19 and TRBJ1-2, with unresolved D. The CDR3 is 13 residues long. The V gene lost 3 bases and the J gene lost 7 bases, with 12 bases spanning the gap. Germline loops: CDR1 LNHDA, CDR2 SQIVND (reference sequence). CDR3 in amino acids: CASSINGEFGYTF. In DNA, the CDR3 is TGTGCCAGTAGTATTAACGGAGAGTTTGGCTACACCTTC.

This clone was seen a single time. V and J are TRBV7-2 and TRBJ2-7; 14 nucleotides match TRBD2. CDR3 length: 15 residues. Losses at the gene ends were 5 bases for V and 3 bases for J; bases not matched to a gene: 3. Germline CDR1 reads SGHTA; CDR2 reads FQGNSA. CDR3 amino acids: CASSTGLAGVYEQYF. CDR3 in DNA: TGTGCCAGCAGCACGGGACTAGCGGGAGTCTACGAGCAGTACTTC.

The chain combines TRBV5-1 with TRBJ2-3, with 8 bases aligning to TRBD1. Trimming cost V 4 bases and J 7 bases; bases outside gene matches: 11. The CDR3 has 15 residues. Germline loops: CDR1 SGHRS, CDR2 YFSETQ. This chain's CDR3 is CASSPDRGVIYTQYF. The CDR3 nucleotides read TGCGCCAGCAGCCCAGACAGGGGTGTAATATATACGCAGTATTTT.

The chain recombines TRBV18 with TRBJ2-5, with D possibly called TRBD1 or TRBD2 (6 bases each). Looked up from germline, CDR1 is KGHSH and CDR2 is LQKENI. The CDR3 is made up of 15 amino acids. V was trimmed by 1 base and J by 1 base, leaving 10 bases between them. This CDR3 is CASSPRGAFQETQYF. The CDR3 coding sequence is TGTGCCAGCTCACCACGGGGGGCCTTCCAAGAGACCCAGTACTTC.

The CDR3 protein is CASSFSANTGELFF. CDR3 in DNA: TGTGCCAGCAGCTTCTCCGCGAACACCGGGGAGCTGTTTTTT. The chain couples TRBV7-9 to TRBJ2-2, with no clear D. This CDR3 is 14 amino acids long. Germline V CDR1 and CDR2: SEHNR, FQNEAQ (reference sequence). Trimming pared 3 bases from V and 0 bases from J, leaving 5 bases between.